The 3 T cell receptor beta chains presented below share a single source sample, sequenced in a study of T-cell reconstitution after alpha-beta-depleted transplantation in children. For TCRbeta, the library was prepared with unique molecular identifiers. TCRdb itself ran the PCR reads through MiXCR, one entry per CDR3 protein. The repertoire holds some 140,000 distinct CDR3 sequences, about 9.9% seen once, with around 24% in the top ten. The sequencing used PBMCs, mostly from graft donor cells, collected 180 days after TCRalphabeta/CD19-depleted stem cell transplant. All receptors derive from a girl under two years old who had a stem cell transplant for combined immunodeficiency, so the T cells may come from the graft donor.

This chain joins TRBV12-3 or TRBV12-4 and TRBJ1-1; D call uncertain. With 3 bases removed from V and 9 bases from J, the gap between germline ends came to 8 bases. The CDR3 has 11 amino acids. CDR3 bases: TGTGCCAGCAGTTTGAAACTCCAAGCTTTCTTT. Its protein product is CASSLKLQAFF.

The V call is TRBV20-1, the J call TRBJ2-2, with a possible D match to TRBD2 (5 bases). CDR1 and CDR2 (germline): DFQATT, SNEGSKA (reference sequence). The CDR3 has 14 residues. V was clipped by 6 bases and J by 1 base, with 12 bases between them. This CDR3 is CSAFDGENTGELFF. CDR3 coding DNA: TGCAGTGCGTTCGACGGGGAGAACACCGGGGAGCTGTTTTTT.

This clonotype turned up a few times. The V and J genes are TRBV20-1 and TRBJ2-7; D gene unclear. V shed 3 bases and J shed 3 bases, with 6 bases lying between them. The CDR3 loop spans 11 amino acids. The germline V gene encodes CDR1 DFQATT and CDR2 SNEGSKA (reference sequence). The CDR3 DNA reads TGCAGTGCTAGGTATGGCTACGAGCAGTACTTC. Translating gives CSARYGYEQYF.